This TCR beta chain stems from a study of blood T cell repertoires in COVID-19. About the study: There were acute and convalescent COVID-19 samples, and they came from the United States, Italy and Spain. Nucleic acid was either cDNA or gDNA, and it came from T cells, B-cell-depleted T cells, or PBMCs.

As processed by the authors: Cell counts per sample came from amplifying reference gene primers. This table comes from immunoSEQ multiplex PCR, and its TCRdb copy is limited to in-frame clones, with some not included. The V and J calls and clone size were taken over from that table, and D and trimming were inferred from the DNA. The repertoire holds about 200,000 clones, with approximately 78% as singletons. The CDR3 is made up of 15 amino acids. Unmatched junction bases numbered 3, after V lost 4 bases and J lost 1 base. Germline CDR1 reads SGHRS; CDR2 reads YFSETQ. The sample taken for sequencing was peripheral blood. This clonotype was obtained from a woman of 80 years or more with active or convalescent COVID-19. The chain recombines TRBV5-1 with TRBJ2-2; 8 nucleotides match TRBD1. Here the CDR3 DNA reads TGCGCCAGCAGCCGGGACAGGCAGAACACCGGGGAGCTGTTTTTT. Its protein product is CASSRDRQNTGELFF.